This T cell receptor beta chain was profiled in a study of a mutant IDH1 vaccine in newly diagnosed glioma. This clone was counted once. Its target is unknown. Sequencing used immunoSEQ multiplex PCR; TCRdb keeps in-frame clones, though not all of them. The sample includes 56,000 or so clones, roughly 73% seen only once; the top ten take approximately 2%. Time point specified: week 5, during vaccination. Each dose of the vaccine consisted of 300 ug of mutant IDH1 20-mer peptide, with topical imiquimod. This receptor was taken from a woman aged 35 to 49 with glioma. The starting material was PBMCs, obtained from a glioma patient whose treatment included an IDH1 peptide vaccine.

The CDR3 coding sequence is TGTGCCAGCAGCTTAAAGGGACAGACAATGTTGGGAGCTTTCTTT. It specifies CASSLKGQTMLGAFF. The chain recombines TRBV7-2 with TRBJ1-1; 7 nucleotides match TRBD1. Germline loops: CDR1 SGHTA, CDR2 FQGNSA. V trimming: 2 bases; J trimming: 10 bases; junction bases outside the gene matches: 13. This CDR3 is built from 15 residues.